What follows are 3 T cell receptor beta chains derived from one specimen sequenced in a study of blood T cell repertoires in COVID-19. The method was immunoSEQ multiplex PCR; TCRdb's version includes in-frame clones alone and lacks a portion of them. The sample contains about 130,000 clones, about nine tenths of which appear only once. Material for sequencing was peripheral blood. The receptors originated from a man aged 50-60 years with acute or convalescent COVID-19.

The chain recombines TRBV5-8 with TRBJ1-3; D unclear. The CDR3 spans 16 residues. Trimming removed 4 bases from V and 4 bases from J, with 18 bases in between. Germline-derived CDR1 and CDR2 are SGHTS and YDEGEE. The chain's CDR3 is CASSRVKVASGNTIYF. Written as DNA, the CDR3 is TGTGCCAGCAGCCGGGTTAAGGTGGCGTCCGGAAACACCATATATTTT. Full variable domain (rest looked up from reference TRBV5-8 and TRBJ1-3): EAGVTQSPTHLIKTRGQQATLRCSPISGHTSVYWYQQALGLGLQFLLWYDEGEERNRGNFPPRFSGRQFPNYSSELNVNALELEDSALYLCASSRVKVASGNTIYFGEGSWLTVV.

The J gene is TRBJ2-2, the V gene TRBV5-6; perhaps TRBD2 as D (6 bases). The germline CDR1 and CDR2 sequences are SGHDT and YYEEEE. The CDR3 spans 16 residues. V lost 2 bases, J lost 1 base, and 12 bases lay in between. This CDR3 is CASSLFEGGNTGELFF. CDR3 nucleotides: TGTGCCAGCAGCTTATTCGAGGGAGGGAACACCGGGGAGCTGTTTTTT.

This CDR3 reads CASSRERGDLYNEQFF. Written as DNA, the CDR3 is TGTGCCAGCAGCCGGGAGCGGGGGGACCTCTACAATGAGCAGTTCTTC. The chain combines TRBV7-9 with TRBJ2-1; TRBD2 matches 9 bases. The ends lost 5 bases at V and 3 bases at J; junction bases unmatched: 8. Per the germline V gene, CDR1 is SEHNR and CDR2 is FQNEAQ (reference sequence). This CDR3 region has 16 residues.